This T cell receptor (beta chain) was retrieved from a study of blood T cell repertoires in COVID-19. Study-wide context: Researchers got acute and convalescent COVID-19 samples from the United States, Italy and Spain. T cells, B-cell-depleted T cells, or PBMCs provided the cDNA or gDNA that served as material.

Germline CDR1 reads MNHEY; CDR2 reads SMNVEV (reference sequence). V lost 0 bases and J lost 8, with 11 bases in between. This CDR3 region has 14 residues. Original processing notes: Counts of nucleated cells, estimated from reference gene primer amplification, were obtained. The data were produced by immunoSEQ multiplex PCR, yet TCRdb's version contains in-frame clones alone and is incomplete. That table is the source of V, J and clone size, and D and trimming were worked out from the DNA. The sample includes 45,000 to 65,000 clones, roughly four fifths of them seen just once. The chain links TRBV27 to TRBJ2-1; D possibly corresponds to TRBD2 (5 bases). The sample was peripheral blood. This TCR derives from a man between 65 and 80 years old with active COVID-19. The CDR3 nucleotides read TGTGCCAGCAGTTTATCGGAGGTCGGGCATGAGCAGTTCTTC. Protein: CASSLSEVGHEQFF.